The sequence of this T cell receptor beta chain was determined in a study of T cell clonotyping in hematopoietic cell transplantation. Study findings and constraints: Recipient TCR diversity dropped after transplant; expanded clonotypes rose from day 30 to 180.

V lost 7 bases, J lost 2 bases, and 11 bases lay in between. The CDR3 is made up of 14 amino acids. Germline V gives CDR1 SNHLY, CDR2 FYNNEI. About this clone: Its specificity is unknown.

Clones were read by immunoSEQ multiplex PCR, and TCRdb kept only the in-frame ones, dropping some. The sample holds roughly 10,000 clones, roughly 90% seen once. Sequencing used PBMCs, obtained 180 days after allogeneic stem cell transplant. The receptor comes from a male patient aged 55 to 69 who had an allogeneic stem cell transplant from an unrelated donor, so the T cells may come from the graft donor. Some clones in this sample may be carry-over from other donors' samples. This rearrangement joins TRBV2 to TRBJ2-2; no clear D gene. CDR3 sequence (DNA): TGTGCCAGCATTAAGGAACGAAACACCGGGGAGCTGTTTTTT. Protein product: CASIKERNTGELFF. The full variable domain, rest sourced from reference TRBV2 and TRBJ2-2, is EPEVTQTPSHQVTQMGQEVILRCVPISNHLYFYWYRQILGQKVEFLVSFYNNEISEKSEIFDDQFSVERPDGSNFTLKIRSTKLEDSAMYFCASIKERNTGELFFGEGSRLTVL.